This TCR beta chain was found in a study of T-cell reconstitution after alpha-beta-depleted transplantation in children. It was with unique molecular identifiers that the TCRbeta library was prepared. One entry per CDR3 protein results from TCRdb running MiXCR on the PCR reads. This sample has approximately 520,000 distinct CDR3 sequences; 30% to 35% occur once, and the top ten carry more than 2%. The CDR3 has 16 amino acids. Germline CDR1 MNHNS, CDR2 SASEGT. The V and J ends lost 5 bases and 2 bases, in that order; junction bases with no gene match: 11. The source was PBMCs from the stem cell graft donor, collected from the stem cell graft. The TCR originated in a human donor who donated a stem cell graft to a child with aplastic anemia. The V gene is TRBV6-1, the J gene TRBJ2-5; 7 bases fit TRBD1. The CDR3 bases are TGTGCCAGCAGTCATACCGGGACAGTACAACAAGAGACCCAGTACTTC. Protein: CASSHTGTVQQETQYF.